Presented here are 11 T cell receptor beta chains from one specimen sequenced in a study of regulatory T cells in long-lasting Graves disease. The sample's time point: persistent/refractory GD, antithyroid drugs over 5 years with positive TRAb. The TCR library was made from RNA extracted from PBMCs. The TCR beta library used iRepertoire HTBI primers with Arm-PCR amplification of CDR3. TCRdb passed the multiplex PCR reads through MiXCR, listing each CDR3 protein once. The profile covers 350,000 to 500,000 distinct CDR3 sequences, with about 21% appearing a single time and roughly 13% taken by the ten largest. The specimen was peripheral blood mononuclear cells (PBMCs), collected when the disease was refractory, from a patient treated with antithyroid drugs. Receptors were obtained from a female donor with Graves disease.

The chain links TRBV25-1 to TRBJ2-6; D not resolved. Germline V gene sequence: CDR1 MGHDK, CDR2 SYGVNS. The CDR3 has 15 residues. V was pared by 2 bases and J by 0 bases, with 5 bases between. CDR3 amino acids: CASSETASGANVLTF. CDR3 nucleotides: TGTGCCAGCAGTGAAACAGCCTCTGGGGCCAACGTCCTGACTTTC.

This clonotype came up many times. This sequence joins TRBV9 and TRBJ1-1; D remains unclear. Germline loops: CDR1 SGDLS, CDR2 YYNGEE. V lost 7 bases and J lost 1, with 11 bases in between. The CDR3 extends over 13 amino acids. DNA of the CDR3: TGTGCCAGCCGATCCACGGCGAACACTGAAGCTTTCTTT. Protein sequence: CASRSTANTEAFF. Full variable domain (rest looked up from reference TRBV9 and TRBJ1-1): DSGVTQTPKHLITATGQRVTLRCSPRSGDLSVYWYQQSLDQGLQFLIQYYNGEERAKGNILERFSAQQFPDLHSELNLSSLELGDSALYFCASRSTANTEAFFGQGTRLTVV.

This clonotype was found a few times. This chain connects TRBV10-3 to TRBJ2-7; no clear D. Trimming took off 2 bases at V and 6 bases at J, with 5 bases between the two ends. There are 11 residues in the CDR3. Germline V lookup: CDR1 ENHRY, CDR2 SYGVKD. In DNA, the CDR3 is TGTGCCATCAGTGAGGGGCTCGAGCAGTACTTC. Its protein product is CAISEGLEQYF.

Ten or more counts support this clonotype. The J gene is TRBJ2-5, the V gene TRBV12-3 or TRBV12-4, with unresolved D. The CDR3 has 15 residues. The ends were cut back, 3 bases at V and 3 bases at J, with 14 bases in the middle. CDR3 in amino acids: CASSLGTTSKETQYF. The CDR3 nucleotides are TGTGCCAGCAGTTTGGGAACCACCTCCAAAGAGACCCAGTACTTC.

The CDR3 spells CASSLDPTPGTEAFF. CDR3 DNA sequence: TGTGCCAGCAGCCTGGACCCTACGCCGGGCACTGAAGCTTTCTTT. V gene TRBV7-3 combines with J gene TRBJ1-1; D is unresolved. Deletions cut 5 bases from V and 4 bases from J, with 17 bases between. CDR3 length equals 15 residues. Germline loops: CDR1 SGHTA, CDR2 FQGTGA.

The rearrangement uses TRBV19 and TRBJ2-7; TRBD2 is a possible D gene (5 bases). This CDR3 spans 14 amino acids. V lost 5 bases, J lost 3 bases, and 14 bases lay in between. CDR1 LNHDA and CDR2 SQIVND come from the germline V gene (reference sequence). CDR3 residues: CASSPDSSGYEQYF. CDR3 coding DNA: TGTGCCAGTAGTCCGGACTCGTCTGGCTACGAGCAGTACTTC.

The sample holds many counts of this clonotype. The chain is built from TRBV12-3 or TRBV12-4 and TRBJ2-5; 7 nucleotides agree with TRBD1. This CDR3 comprises 14 residues. J was trimmed by 3 bases and V by 8 bases; bases with no gene match: 9. CDR3 bases: TGTGCCAGCGGAACCGGGACAGCTAAAGAGACCCAGTACTTC. It encodes CASGTGTAKETQYF.

This clonotype was detected many times. The chain combines TRBV12-3 or TRBV12-4 with TRBJ2-7; possibly TRBD2 for D (6 bases). V gave up 2 bases and J gave up 8 bases, with 10 bases separating them. There are 12 residues in the CDR3. Here the CDR3 DNA reads TGTGCCAGCAGTTTAATGGAGGGGAAGCAGTACTTC. Translating it yields CASSLMEGKQYF.

This clonotype came up many times. This chain uses TRBV6-1 with TRBJ1-1; D is possibly TRBD1 (6 bases). Germline loops: CDR1 MNHNS, CDR2 SASEGT. This CDR3 contains 16 residues. Trimming removed 7 bases from V and 4 bases from J, with 22 bases in between. The CDR3 nucleotides are TGTGCCAGCAACCCGGGGGAGGGGGGCTCTAGCACTGAAGCTTTCTTT. The encoded protein is CASNPGEGGSSTEAFF.

The rearrangement links TRBV2 to TRBJ1-2; D is uncertain. Germline V lookup: CDR1 SNHLY, CDR2 FYNNEI. The CDR3 sequence is 14 residues long. Trimming stripped 4 bases from V and 1 base from J, with 10 bases between. DNA of the CDR3: TGTGCCAGCAGTGTTGAGGTACTTAACTATGGCTACACCTTC. Translation gives CASSVEVLNYGYTF.

CDR3: CASSPWGGDSGNTIYF. DNA of the CDR3: TGTGCCAGCAGCCCTTGGGGGGGGGACTCTGGAAACACCATATATTTT. This chain links TRBV3-1 with TRBJ1-3, with D maybe TRBD1 (5 bases). The V gene lost 4 bases and the J gene lost 0 bases, with 13 bases spanning the gap. Per germline, CDR1 LGHDT and CDR2 YNNKEL (reference sequence). This CDR3 contains 16 residues. Drawing the rest from reference TRBV3-1 and TRBJ1-3, the complete variable domain is DTAVSQTPKYLVTQMGNDKSIKCEQNLGHDTMYWYKQDSKKFLKIMFSYNNKELIINETVPNRFSPKSPDKAHLNLHINSLELGDSAVYFCASSPWGGDSGNTIYFGEGSWLTVV.